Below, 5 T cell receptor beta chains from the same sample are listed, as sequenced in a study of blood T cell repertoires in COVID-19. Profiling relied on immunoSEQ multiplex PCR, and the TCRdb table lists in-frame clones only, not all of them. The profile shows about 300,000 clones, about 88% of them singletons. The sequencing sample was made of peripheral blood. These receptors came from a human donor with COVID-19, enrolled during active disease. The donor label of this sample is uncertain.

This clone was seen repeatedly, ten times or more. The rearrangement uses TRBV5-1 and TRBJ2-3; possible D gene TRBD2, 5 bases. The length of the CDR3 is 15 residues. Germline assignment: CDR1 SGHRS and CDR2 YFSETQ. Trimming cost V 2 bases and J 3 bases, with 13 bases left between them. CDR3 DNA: TGCGCCAGCAGCTTAGAGGGCCAGTTTACAGATACGCAGTATTTT. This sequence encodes CASSLEGQFTDTQYF.

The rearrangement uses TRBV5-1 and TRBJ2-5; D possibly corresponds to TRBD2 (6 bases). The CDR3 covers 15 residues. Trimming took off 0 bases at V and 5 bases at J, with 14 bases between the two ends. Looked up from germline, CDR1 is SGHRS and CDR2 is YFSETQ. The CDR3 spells CASSLALGDWETQYF. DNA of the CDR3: TGCGCCAGCAGCTTGGCCCTTGGGGACTGGGAGACCCAGTACTTC.

The CDR3 DNA reads as TGTGCCAGCAGTACGGCGGGAGTTGGCTACGAGCAGTACTTC. This encodes CASSTAGVGYEQYF. This chain uses TRBV25-1 with TRBJ2-7; TRBD2 matches at 7 bases. Germline CDR1 is MGHDK and CDR2 is SYGVNS. The CDR3 contains 14 residues. Germline trimming cut 5 bases from V and 3 bases from J; bases unmatched to any gene: 7.

DNA for the CDR3: TGTGCGTCTCGAGGCGACCTGCCCGGGAATTCACCCCTCCACTTT. Its protein product is CASRGDLPGNSPLHF. V gene TRBV30 combines with J gene TRBJ1-6; D ambiguous. This CDR3 contains 15 residues. Germline values: CDR1 GTSNPN, CDR2 SVGIG (reference sequence).

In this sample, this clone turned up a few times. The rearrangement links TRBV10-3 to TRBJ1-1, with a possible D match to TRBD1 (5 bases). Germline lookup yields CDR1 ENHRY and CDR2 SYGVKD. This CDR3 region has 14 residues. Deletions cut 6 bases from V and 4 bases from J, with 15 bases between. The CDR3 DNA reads TGTGCCATCAGGGGGGAGGCTGGGGCCACTGAAGCTTTCTTT. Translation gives CAIRGEAGATEAFF.